Here is one T cell receptor beta chain with its context. What it binds is unknown. These data belong to a study of shared clonotypes between healthy human individuals. Germline assignment: CDR1 MNHEY and CDR2 SMNVEV (reference sequence). The CDR3 is made up of 14 amino acids. With V trimmed by 7 bases and J by 5 bases, 3 bases remained unmatched. Study outcomes and limitations: Unshared clonotypes carried lower generation probabilities than those common to all four donors.

The method was immunoSEQ multiplex PCR; TCRdb's version includes in-frame clones alone and lacks a portion of them. Among roughly 2.1 million clones listed, 85% to 95% were seen once. Naive CD8 cells lacked CD45RO and underwent positive selection for CCR7, leaving out terminally differentiated effector memory CD45RA+ cells. The V gene is TRBV27, the J gene TRBJ2-2, with 11 bases that match TRBD1. The source material was naive CD8+ T cells from PBMCs. This clonotype was obtained from a young man in good health. Some clones in this sample may be carry-over from other donors' samples. The DNA for the CDR3 is TGTGCCAGCAAGGACAGGGGGCTTACCGGGGAGCTGTTTTTT. Amino acids: CASKDRGLTGELFF.